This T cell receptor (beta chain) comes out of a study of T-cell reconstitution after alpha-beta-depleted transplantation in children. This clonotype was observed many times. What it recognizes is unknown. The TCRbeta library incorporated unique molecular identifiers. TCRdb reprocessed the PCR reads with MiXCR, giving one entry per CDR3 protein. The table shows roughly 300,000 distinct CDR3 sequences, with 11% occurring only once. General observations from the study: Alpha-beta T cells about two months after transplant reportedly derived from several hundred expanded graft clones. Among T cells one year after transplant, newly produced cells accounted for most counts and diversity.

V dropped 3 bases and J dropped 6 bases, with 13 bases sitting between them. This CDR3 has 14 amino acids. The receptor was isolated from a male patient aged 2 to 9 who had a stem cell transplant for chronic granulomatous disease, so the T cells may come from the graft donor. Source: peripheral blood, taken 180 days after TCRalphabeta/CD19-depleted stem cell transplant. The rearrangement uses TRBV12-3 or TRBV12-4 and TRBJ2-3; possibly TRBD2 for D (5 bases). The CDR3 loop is CASSFVGRRDTQYF. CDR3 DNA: TGTGCCAGCAGTTTTGTAGGCCGGAGGGATACGCAGTATTTT.